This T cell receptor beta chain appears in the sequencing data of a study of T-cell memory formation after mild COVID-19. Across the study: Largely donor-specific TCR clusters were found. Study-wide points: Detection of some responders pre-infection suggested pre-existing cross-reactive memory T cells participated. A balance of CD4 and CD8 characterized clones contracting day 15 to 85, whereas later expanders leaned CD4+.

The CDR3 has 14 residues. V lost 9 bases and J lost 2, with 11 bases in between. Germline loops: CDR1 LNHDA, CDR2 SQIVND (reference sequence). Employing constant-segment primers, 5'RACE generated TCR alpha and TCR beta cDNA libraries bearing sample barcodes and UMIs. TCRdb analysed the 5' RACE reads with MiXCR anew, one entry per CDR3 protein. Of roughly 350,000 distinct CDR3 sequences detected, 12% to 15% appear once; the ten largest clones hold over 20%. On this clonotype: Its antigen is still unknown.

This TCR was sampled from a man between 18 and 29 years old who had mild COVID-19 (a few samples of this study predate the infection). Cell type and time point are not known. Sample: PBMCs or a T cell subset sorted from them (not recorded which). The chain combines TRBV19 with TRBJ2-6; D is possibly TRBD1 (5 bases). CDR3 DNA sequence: TGTGCCAGCCTCGGACAAACTGGGGCCAACGTCCTGACTTTC. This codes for CASLGQTGANVLTF.